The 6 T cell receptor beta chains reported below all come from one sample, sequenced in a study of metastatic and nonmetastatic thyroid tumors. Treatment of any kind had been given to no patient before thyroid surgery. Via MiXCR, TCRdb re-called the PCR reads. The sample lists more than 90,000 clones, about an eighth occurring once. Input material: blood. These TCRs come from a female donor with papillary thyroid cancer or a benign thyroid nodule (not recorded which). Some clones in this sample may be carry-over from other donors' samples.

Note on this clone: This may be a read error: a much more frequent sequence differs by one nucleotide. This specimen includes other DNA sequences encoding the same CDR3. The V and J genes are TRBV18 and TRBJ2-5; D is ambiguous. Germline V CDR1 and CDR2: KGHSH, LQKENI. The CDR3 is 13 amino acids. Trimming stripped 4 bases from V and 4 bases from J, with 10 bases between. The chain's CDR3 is CASSRLGRETQYF. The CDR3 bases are TGTGCCAGCTCACGTCTAGGTCGAGAGACCCAGTACTTC.

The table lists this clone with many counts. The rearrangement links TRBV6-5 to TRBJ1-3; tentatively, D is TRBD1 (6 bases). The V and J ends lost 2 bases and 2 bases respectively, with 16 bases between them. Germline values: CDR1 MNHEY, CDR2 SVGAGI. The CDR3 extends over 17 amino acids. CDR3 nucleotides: TGTGCCAGCAGTTACCAGGGACATATCCTGGCTGGAAACACCATATATTTT. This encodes CASSYQGHILAGNTIYF.

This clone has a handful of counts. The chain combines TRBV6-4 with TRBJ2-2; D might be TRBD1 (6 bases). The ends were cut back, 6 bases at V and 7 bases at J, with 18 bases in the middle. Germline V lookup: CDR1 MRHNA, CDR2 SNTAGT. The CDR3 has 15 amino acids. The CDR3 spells CASSPRTEDNGELFF. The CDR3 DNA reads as TGTGCCAGCAGCCCCCGGACAGAGGACAACGGGGAGCTGTTTTTT.

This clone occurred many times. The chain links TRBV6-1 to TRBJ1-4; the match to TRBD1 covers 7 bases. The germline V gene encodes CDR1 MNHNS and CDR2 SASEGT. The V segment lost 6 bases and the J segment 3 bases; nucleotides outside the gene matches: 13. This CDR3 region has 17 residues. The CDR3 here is CASSHRGQVRPNEKLFF. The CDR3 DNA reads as TGTGCCAGCAGCCACAGGGGCCAGGTGCGACCTAATGAAAAACTGTTTTTT.

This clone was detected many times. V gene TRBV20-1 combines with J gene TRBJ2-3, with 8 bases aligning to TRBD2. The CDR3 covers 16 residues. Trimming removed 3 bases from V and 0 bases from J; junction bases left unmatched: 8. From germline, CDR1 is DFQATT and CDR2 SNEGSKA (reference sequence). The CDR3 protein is CSASGRARGSTDTQYF. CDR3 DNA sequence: TGCAGTGCTAGCGGGAGGGCCAGAGGTAGCACAGATACGCAGTATTTT.

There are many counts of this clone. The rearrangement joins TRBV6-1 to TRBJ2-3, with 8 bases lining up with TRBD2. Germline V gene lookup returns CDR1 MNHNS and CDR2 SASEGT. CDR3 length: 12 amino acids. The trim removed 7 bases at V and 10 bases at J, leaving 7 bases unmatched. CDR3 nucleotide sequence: TGTGCCAGCACCGGGAGCGGGAGTGCGCAGTATTTT. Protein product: CASTGSGSAQYF.